The 14 T cell receptor beta chains below all came from one sample that was sequenced in a study of T cell responses to AZD1222 COVID-19 vaccine. This table comes from immunoSEQ multiplex PCR, and its TCRdb copy is limited to in-frame clones, with some not included. This repertoire shows about 160,000 clones, 90% to 95% found once; its top ten account for roughly 4.3%. Sequencing used peripheral blood, obtained on day 0 of MenACWY control vaccination. The receptors derive from an adult in good health.

The chain combines TRBV27 with TRBJ1-2; 8 bases align to TRBD1. Germline V gene lookup returns CDR1 MNHEY and CDR2 SMNVEV (reference sequence). The V segment lost 7 bases and the J segment 7 bases; nucleotides outside the gene matches: 14. The CDR3 loop spans 15 amino acids. CDR3 DNA sequence: TGTGCCAGCAAACCCTTAGGGGTCGACAGGGGTGGCTACACCTTC. The encoded protein is CASKPLGVDRGGYTF.

This sequence joins TRBV7-2 and TRBJ1-5; D unresolved. Germline lookup yields CDR1 SGHTA and CDR2 FQGNSA. The CDR3 consists of 15 residues. The V and J ends lost 0 bases and 6 bases respectively, with 12 bases between them. The CDR3 loop is CASSLALWGGQPQHF. For the CDR3, the DNA is TGTGCCAGCAGCTTAGCGTTATGGGGAGGTCAGCCCCAGCATTTT.

The genes are TRBV23-1 and TRBJ2-1, with D possibly TRBD1 on 5 matching bases. TRBV23-1 is treated as an ORF (open reading frame) with a function not yet certain. CDR3 length: 16 amino acids. The V end lost 6 bases, the J end lost 4 bases, and 19 bases lay between the germline ends. The CDR3 is CASRETEPLGYNEQFF. CDR3 nucleotide sequence: TGCGCCAGCAGAGAGACAGAACCCCTCGGATACAATGAGCAGTTCTTC.

The rearrangement joins TRBV30 to TRBJ1-1; D is uncertain. Germline V gene lookup returns CDR1 GTSNPN and CDR2 SVGIG (reference sequence). The CDR3 runs 13 residues. V gave up 2 bases and J gave up 5 bases, with 12 bases separating them. CDR3 coding DNA: TGTGCCTGGAGTCGGGCTCCGGGGACTGAAGCTTTCTTT. This encodes CAWSRAPGTEAFF.

J is TRBJ1-4 and V is TRBV14; tentative D call: TRBD1 (5 bases). Germline CDR1 and CDR2: SGHDN and FVKESK. V was clipped by 3 bases and J by 8 bases, with 19 bases between them. The CDR3 runs 16 residues. The CDR3 loop reads CASSQSSRGSGEKLFF. The CDR3 nucleotides are TGTGCCAGCAGCCAGTCTTCGCGGGGCTCTGGGGAAAAACTGTTTTTT. Supplemented by reference TRBV14 and TRBJ1-4, the full variable domain reads EAGVTQFPSHSVIEKGQTVTLRCDPISGHDNLYWYRRVMGKEIKFLLHFVKESKQDESGMPNNRFLAERTGGTYSTLKVQPAELEDSGVYFCASSQSSRGSGEKLFFGSGTQLSVL.

The chain combines TRBV5-4 with TRBJ2-1; 7 bases agree with TRBD1. With 4 bases clipped from V and 4 bases from J, the junction kept 8 bases outside the gene matches. In germline, CDR1 is SGHNT, CDR2 YYREEE (reference sequence). CDR3 length: 15 amino acids. For the CDR3, the DNA is TGTGCCAGCAGCATCAACAGGGGCCAGTACAATGAGCAGTTCTTC. This sequence encodes CASSINRGQYNEQFF.

This sequence joins TRBV28 and TRBJ2-7; the match to TRBD1 covers 8 bases. With V trimmed by 5 bases and J by 7 bases, 10 bases remained unmatched. There are 14 residues in the CDR3. The germline CDR1 and CDR2 sequences are MDHEN and SYDVKM. The CDR3 region is CASSPSGQGREQYF. As DNA, the CDR3 is TGTGCCAGCAGTCCTTCCGGACAGGGACGAGAGCAGTACTTC.

Comments on this clone: This same CDR3 is encoded by further DNA sequences in the sample. The gene calls are TRBV29-1 and TRBJ1-2; D is unresolved. The V and J ends lost 6 bases and 3 bases respectively, with 11 bases between them. Per the germline V gene, CDR1 is SQVTM and CDR2 is ANQGSEA. CDR3 size: 12 residues. CDR3 nucleotide sequence: TGCAGCGTCGAGGACGGATACTATGGCTACACCTTC. Amino acid sequence: CSVEDGYYGYTF.

As for this clone: Other nucleotide sequences in the sample specify the same CDR3. The rearrangement links TRBV7-9 to TRBJ1-2, with D uncertain. Germline CDR1 is SEHNR and CDR2 is FQNEAQ (reference sequence). The CDR3 totals 11 residues. Trimming took off 6 bases at V and 8 bases at J, with 10 bases between the two ends. This CDR3 reads CASSLFGGYTF. CDR3 DNA: TGTGCCAGCAGTCTTTTTGGAGGCTACACCTTC.

The chain is built from TRBV3-1 (or the pseudogene TRBV3-2) and TRBJ2-7; TRBD1 agrees at 8 bases. V was pared by 3 bases and J by 0 bases, with 10 bases of the junction left unmatched. CDR1 is LGHDT, CDR2 YNNKEL, per germline (reference sequence). The CDR3 spans 17 residues. The DNA for the CDR3 is TGTGCCAGCAGCCAGGGAGGCCGGGACAGGCGCTCCTACGAGCAGTACTTC. Its protein product is CASSQGGRDRRSYEQYF.

This chain connects TRBV4-3 to TRBJ2-7, with 7 positions matching TRBD2. The CDR3 sequence is 14 residues long. Germline loops: CDR1 LGHNA, CDR2 YSLEER. V shed 0 bases and J 7 bases; nucleotides not matched to a gene: 6. Here the CDR3 DNA reads TGCGCCAGCAGCCAAGATGGGAGGGCGGGGGAGCAGTACTTC. This gives the protein CASSQDGRAGEQYF.

This CDR3 reads CASTSPGEAGRTGELFF. The CDR3 coding sequence is TGTGCCAGCACGTCCCCGGGGGAAGCGGGACGGACCGGGGAGCTGTTTTTT. V is TRBV28 and J is TRBJ2-2, with TRBD2 matching over 7 bases. The trim removed 7 bases at V and 5 bases at J, leaving 16 bases unmatched. Germline assignment: CDR1 MDHEN and CDR2 SYDVKM. The length of the CDR3 is 17 residues.

The rearrangement joins TRBV27 to TRBJ2-1; no clear D. Trimming removed 2 bases from V and 0 bases from J, with 8 bases in between. This CDR3 comprises 15 residues. CDR1 and CDR2 from the germline V gene are MNHEY and SMNVEV (reference sequence). CDR3 loop: CASSLPPASYNEQFF. For the CDR3, the DNA is TGTGCCAGCAGTTTACCCCCGGCCTCCTACAATGAGCAGTTCTTC.

This rearrangement joins TRBV5-1 to TRBJ1-2; the match to TRBD1 covers 7 bases. Germline V gene sequence: CDR1 SGHRS, CDR2 YFSETQ. This CDR3 contains 16 residues. V shed 5 bases, J shed 4 bases, and the junction held 14 bases outside the gene matches. CDR3 loop: CASRQGTEGLIYGYTF. The CDR3 DNA is TGCGCCAGCAGGCAGGGGACAGAAGGACTTATCTATGGCTACACCTTC.